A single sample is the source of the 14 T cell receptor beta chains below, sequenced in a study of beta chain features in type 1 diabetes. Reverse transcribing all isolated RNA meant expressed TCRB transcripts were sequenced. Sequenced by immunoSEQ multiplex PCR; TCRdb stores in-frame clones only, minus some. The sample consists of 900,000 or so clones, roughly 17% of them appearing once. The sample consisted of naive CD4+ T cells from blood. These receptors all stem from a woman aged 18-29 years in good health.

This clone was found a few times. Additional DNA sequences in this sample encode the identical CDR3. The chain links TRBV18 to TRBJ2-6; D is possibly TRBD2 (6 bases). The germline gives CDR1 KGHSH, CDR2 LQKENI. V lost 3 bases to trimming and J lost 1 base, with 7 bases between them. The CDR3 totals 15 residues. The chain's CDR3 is CASSPGGSGANVLTF. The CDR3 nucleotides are TGTGCCAGCTCACCCGGGGGTTCTGGGGCCAACGTCCTGACTTTC. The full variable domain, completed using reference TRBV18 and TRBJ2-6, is NAGVMQNPRHLVRRRGQEARLRCSPMKGHSHVYWYRQLPEEGLKFMVYLQKENIIDESGMPKERFSAEFPKEGPSILRIQQVVRGDSAAYFCASSPGGSGANVLTFGAGSRLTVL.

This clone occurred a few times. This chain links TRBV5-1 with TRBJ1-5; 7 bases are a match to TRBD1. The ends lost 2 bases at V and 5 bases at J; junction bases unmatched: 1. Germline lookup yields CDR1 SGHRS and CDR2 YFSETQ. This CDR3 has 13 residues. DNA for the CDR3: TGCGCCAGCAGCTTCACAGGGGATCAGCCCCAGCATTTT. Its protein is CASSFTGDQPQHF. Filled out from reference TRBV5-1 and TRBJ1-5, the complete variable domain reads KAGVTQTPRYLIKTRGQQVTLSCSPISGHRSVSWYQQTPGQGLQFLFEYFSETQRNKGNFPGRFSGRQFSNSRSEMNVSTLELGDSALYLCASSFTGDQPQHFGDGTRLSIL.

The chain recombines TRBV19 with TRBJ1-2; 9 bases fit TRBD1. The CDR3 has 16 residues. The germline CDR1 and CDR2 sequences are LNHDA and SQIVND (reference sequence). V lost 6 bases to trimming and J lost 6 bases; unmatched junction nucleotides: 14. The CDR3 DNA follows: TGTGCCAGTAGGCTGGGGAGGGACAGGGCTGTGGATGGCTACACCTTC. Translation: CASRLGRDRAVDGYTF.

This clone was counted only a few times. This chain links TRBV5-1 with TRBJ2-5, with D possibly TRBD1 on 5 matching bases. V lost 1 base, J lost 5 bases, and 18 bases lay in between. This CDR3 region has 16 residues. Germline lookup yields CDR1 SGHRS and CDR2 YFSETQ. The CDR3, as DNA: TGCGCCAGCAGCTTGATCGGGCAGGGATCCGTCGAGACCCAGTACTTC. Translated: CASSLIGQGSVETQYF.

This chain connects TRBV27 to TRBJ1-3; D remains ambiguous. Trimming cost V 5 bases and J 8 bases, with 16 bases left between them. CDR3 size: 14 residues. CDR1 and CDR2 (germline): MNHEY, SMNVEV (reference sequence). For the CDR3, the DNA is TGTGCCAGCAGTCCCGGCCCCCTGGGATACACCATATATTTT. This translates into CASSPGPLGYTIYF.

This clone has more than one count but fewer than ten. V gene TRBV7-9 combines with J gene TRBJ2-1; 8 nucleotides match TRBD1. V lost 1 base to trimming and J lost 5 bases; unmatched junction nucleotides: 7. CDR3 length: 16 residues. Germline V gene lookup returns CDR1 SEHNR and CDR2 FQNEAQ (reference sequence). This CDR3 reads CASSLVRRGQDNEQFF. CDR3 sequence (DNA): TGTGCCAGCAGCTTAGTCCGTCGGGGACAGGACAATGAGCAGTTCTTC.

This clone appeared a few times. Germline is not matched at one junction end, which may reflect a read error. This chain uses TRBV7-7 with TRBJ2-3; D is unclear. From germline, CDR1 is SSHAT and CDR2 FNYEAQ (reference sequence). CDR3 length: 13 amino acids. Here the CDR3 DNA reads TGTGCTAGCAGCTTACAAGATCGGGATACGCAGTATTTT. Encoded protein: CASSLQDRDTQYF.

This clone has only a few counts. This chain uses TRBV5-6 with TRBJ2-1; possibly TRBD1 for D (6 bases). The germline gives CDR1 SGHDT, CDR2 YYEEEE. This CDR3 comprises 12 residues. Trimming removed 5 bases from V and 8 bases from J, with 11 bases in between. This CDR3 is CASRLSGDEQFF. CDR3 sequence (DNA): TGTGCCAGCAGATTGTCAGGGGATGAGCAGTTCTTC.

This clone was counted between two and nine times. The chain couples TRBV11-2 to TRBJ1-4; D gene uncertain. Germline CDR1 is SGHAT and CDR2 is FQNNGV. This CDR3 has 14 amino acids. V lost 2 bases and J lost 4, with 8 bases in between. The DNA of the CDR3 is TGTGCCAGCAGCTTAAGTCGACTTAATGAAAAACTGTTTTTT. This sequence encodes CASSLSRLNEKLFF. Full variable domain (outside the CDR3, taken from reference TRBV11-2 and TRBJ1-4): EAGVAQSPRYKIIEKRQSVAFWCNPISGHATLYWYQQILGQGPKLLIQFQNNGVVDDSQLPKDRFSAERLKGVDSTLKIQPAKLEDSAVYLCASSLSRLNEKLFFGSGTQLSVL.

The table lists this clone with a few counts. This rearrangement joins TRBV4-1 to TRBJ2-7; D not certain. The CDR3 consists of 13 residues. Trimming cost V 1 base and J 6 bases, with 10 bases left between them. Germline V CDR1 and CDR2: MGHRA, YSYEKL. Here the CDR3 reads CASSQGPGSEQYF. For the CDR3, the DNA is TGCGCCAGCAGCCAAGGGCCTGGATCCGAGCAGTACTTC.

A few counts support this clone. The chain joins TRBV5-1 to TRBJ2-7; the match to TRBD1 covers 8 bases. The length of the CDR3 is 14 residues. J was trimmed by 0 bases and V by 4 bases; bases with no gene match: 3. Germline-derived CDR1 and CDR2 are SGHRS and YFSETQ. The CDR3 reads CASSPGGASYEQYF. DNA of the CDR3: TGCGCCAGCAGCCCAGGGGGCGCCTCCTACGAGCAGTACTTC.

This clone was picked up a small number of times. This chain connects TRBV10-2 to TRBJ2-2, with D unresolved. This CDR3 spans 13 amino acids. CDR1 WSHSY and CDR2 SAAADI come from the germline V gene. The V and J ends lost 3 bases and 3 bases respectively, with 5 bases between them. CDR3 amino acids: CASSDGYTGELFF. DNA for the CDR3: TGCGCCAGCAGTGATGGCTACACCGGGGAGCTGTTTTTT.

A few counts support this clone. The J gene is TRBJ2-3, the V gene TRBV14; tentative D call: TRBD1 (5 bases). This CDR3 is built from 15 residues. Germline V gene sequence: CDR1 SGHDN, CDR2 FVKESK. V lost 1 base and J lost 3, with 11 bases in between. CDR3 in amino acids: CASSQARTITDTQYF. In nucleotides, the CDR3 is TGTGCCAGCAGCCAAGCCCGGACAATAACAGATACGCAGTATTTT. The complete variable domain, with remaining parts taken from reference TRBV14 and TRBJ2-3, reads EAGVTQFPSHSVIEKGQTVTLRCDPISGHDNLYWYRRVMGKEIKFLLHFVKESKQDESGMPNNRFLAERTGGTYSTLKVQPAELEDSGVYFCASSQARTITDTQYFGPGTRLTVL.

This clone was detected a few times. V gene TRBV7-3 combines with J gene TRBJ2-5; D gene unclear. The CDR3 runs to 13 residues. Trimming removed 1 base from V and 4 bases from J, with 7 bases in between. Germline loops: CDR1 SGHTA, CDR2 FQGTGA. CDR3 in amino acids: CASSLNPGETQYF. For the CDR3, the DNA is TGTGCCAGCAGCTTAAATCCTGGAGAGACCCAGTACTTC.